Presented here are 29 T cell receptor beta chains from one specimen sequenced in a study of T-cell reconstitution after alpha-beta-depleted transplantation in children (dated by TCRdb to 2015 to 2016). Library creation used PCR. TCRdb shows the sequencer as Illumina HiSeq 2500. TCR library preparation used molecular barcoding, with unique molecular identifiers applied to normalize quantification of the TCRbeta repertoire. TCRdb ran its own pipeline on the public reads, namely fastp trimming at Q25 and MiXCR clone calling, and kept in-frame beta chains. Each record represents a unique CDR3 protein, reported with the most common genes and DNA among its rows. Here the sample has roughly 590,000 distinct CDR3 sequences; around 17% occur a single time. The top ten clones comprise 1.1% of the sample. This sample comprised PBMCs from the stem cell graft donor, obtained from the stem cell graft. The receptors were sampled from a human donor who donated a stem cell graft to a child with acute myeloid leukemia.

There are a few counts of this clonotype. The chain joins TRBV7-8 to TRBJ2-7; tentatively, D is TRBD1 (5 bases). This CDR3 has 14 residues. Germline V gene data show CDR1 as SGHVS and CDR2 as FQNEAQ. V gave up 0 bases and J gave up 4 bases, with 10 bases separating them. The CDR3 coding sequence is TGTGCCAGCAGCTTAGCGCTAAAGGGGTACGAGCAGTACGTC. Translated: CASSLALKGYEQYV.

The chain uses TRBV6-4 and TRBJ2-7; D might be TRBD1 or TRBD2, each matching 7 bases. CDR3 length equals 14 residues. Trimming stripped 6 bases from V and 2 bases from J, with 14 bases between. The germline CDR1 and CDR2 sequences are MRHNA and SNTAGT. The CDR3 DNA is TGTGCCAGCAGGCAGGGGGGGGGGACCTACGAGCAGTACGTC. This translates into CASRQGGGTYEQYV.

This clonotype came up many times. The chain combines TRBV12-3 or TRBV12-4 with TRBJ2-3; D unresolved. The germline V and J ends were trimmed by 5 bases and 2 bases, with 14 bases remaining between them. The CDR3 consists of 15 residues. CDR3: CASSPSRQDTDTQYF. The DNA of the CDR3 is TGTGCCAGCAGTCCGTCGCGGCAAGACACAGATACGCAGTATTTT.

Comments on this clonotype: Since a much larger clone is just one base distant, this may be a read error. This chain joins TRBV28 and TRBJ2-1; tentatively, D is TRBD1 (6 bases). The length of the CDR3 is 17 residues. Per germline, CDR1 MDHEN and CDR2 SYDVKM. V was cut by 6 bases and J by 9 bases, with 27 bases left in between. As DNA, the CDR3 is TGTGCCAGCAGCTCCCTAGTTAGACAGGTGGCGCGACGTGAGCAGTTCTTC. Its translation: CASSSLVRQVARREQFF. Using reference TRBV28 and TRBJ2-1 for the parts outside the CDR3, the full variable domain is DVKVTQSSRYLVKRTGEKVFLECVQDMDHENMFWYRQDPGLGLRLIYFSYDVKMKEKGDIPEGYSVSREKKERFSLILESASTNQTSMYLCASSSLVRQVARREQFFGPGTRLTVL.

This clonotype was seen repeatedly, ten times or more. CDR3 sequence reads: CAISPIGEKLFF. The CDR3 DNA is TGTGCCATCAGTCCCATAGGGGAAAAACTGTTTTTT. The chain joins TRBV10-3 to TRBJ1-4; D is unresolved. Germline loops: CDR1 ENHRY, CDR2 SYGVKD. V was trimmed by 5 bases and J by 8 bases, leaving 9 bases between them. This CDR3 contains 12 residues.

The chain carries TRBV6-5 and TRBJ2-7, with unresolved D. V was shortened by 6 bases and J by 1 base, with 4 bases between the two germline ends. The germline gives CDR1 MNHEY, CDR2 SVGAGI. There are 11 residues in the CDR3. This CDR3 is CASRDSYEQYV. The CDR3 DNA is TGTGCCAGCAGGGATTCCTACGAGCAGTACGTC.

The table lists this clonotype with many counts. The CDR3 nucleotides read TGTGCCTGGAGTGGAGCGGATGAAAAACTGTTTTTT. It encodes CAWSGADEKLFF. The chain couples TRBV30 to TRBJ1-4, with unresolved D. With 1 base removed from V and 6 bases from J, the gap between germline ends came to 6 bases. The CDR3 totals 12 residues. The V gene's germline CDR1 is GTSNPN and CDR2 SVGIG (reference sequence). Variable domain in full (rest from reference TRBV30 and TRBJ1-4): SQTIHQWPATLVQPVGSPLSLECTVEGTSNPNLYWYRQAAGRGLQLLFYSVGIGQISSEVPQNLSASRPQDRQFILSSKKLLLSDSGFYLCAWSGADEKLFFGSGTQLSVL.

Only a few counts were recorded for this clonotype. This chain uses TRBV7-8 with TRBJ2-7; a weak D match, TRBD2 (5 bases). This CDR3 region has 13 residues. Germline CDR1 reads SGHVS; CDR2 reads FQNEAQ. Trimming cost V 3 bases and J 3 bases, with 9 bases left between them. This CDR3 is CASSFHGIYEQYF. The CDR3 nucleotides read TGTGCCAGCAGCTTTCACGGGATCTACGAGCAGTACTTC. The full variable domain, with the rest looked up from reference TRBV7-8 and TRBJ2-7, is GAGVSQSPRYKVAKRGQDVALRCDPISGHVSLFWYQQALGQGPEFLTYFQNEAQLDKSGLPSDRFFAERPEGSVSTLKIQRTQQEDSAVYLCASSFHGIYEQYFGPGTRLTVT.

The chain joins TRBV20-1 to TRBJ2-1; TRBD2 matches at 9 bases. The CDR3 spans 16 residues. The V and J ends lost 3 bases and 4 bases, in that order; junction bases with no gene match: 10. Germline CDR1 reads DFQATT; CDR2 reads SNEGSKA (reference sequence). CDR3 DNA sequence: TGCAGTGCTAGCAGTTTGGCGGGGGGGAGGTACAATGAGCAGTTCTTC. It yields the protein CSASSLAGGRYNEQFF.

This clonotype was observed many times. This chain uses TRBV12-3 or TRBV12-4 with TRBJ2-3; D might be TRBD2 (7 bases). Trimming removed 5 bases at V and 6 bases at J, with 15 bases between. This CDR3 contains 14 residues. The chain's CDR3 is CASSPRGARDTQYF. The CDR3 region has the DNA TGTGCCAGCAGTCCTCGGGGGGCCCGGGATACGCAGTATTTT.

This clonotype was detected only a few times. The chain carries TRBV5-1 and TRBJ2-7; D may be TRBD1 or TRBD2 (5 bases each). Germline assignment: CDR1 SGHRS and CDR2 YFSETQ. This CDR3 has 12 residues. With 0 bases removed from V and 10 bases from J, the gap between germline ends came to 11 bases. The CDR3 loop reads CASSLGGLYQYF. CDR3 DNA sequence: TGCGCCAGCAGCTTGGGGGGGTTGTACCAGTACTTC.

This clonotype was picked up many times. This chain links TRBV12-3 or TRBV12-4 with TRBJ1-5; D unclear. The V and J ends lost 3 bases and 0 bases respectively, with 6 bases between them. CDR3 length equals 14 residues. Here the CDR3 DNA reads TGTGCCAGCAGTTTTGGGCTTAGCAATCAGCCCCAGCATTTT. This gives the protein CASSFGLSNQPQHF.

There are many counts of this clonotype. This sequence joins TRBV30 and TRBJ2-7; the D is unclear. V was clipped by 3 bases and J by 2 bases, with 14 bases between them. Germline V gene data show CDR1 as GTSNPN and CDR2 as SVGIG (reference sequence). The CDR3 runs 14 residues. This CDR3 is CAWSPPVATYEQYF. The CDR3 DNA follows: TGTGCCTGGAGCCCCCCCGTTGCTACCTACGAGCAGTACTTC.

The chain uses TRBV12-3 or TRBV12-4 and TRBJ2-5, with 8 bases lining up with TRBD1. CDR3 length: 15 residues. V lost 1 base and J lost 8; bases outside the gene matches: 9. The DNA of the CDR3 is TGTGCCAGCAGTTTAGAAACAGGGGGATCCCCAACCCAGTACTTC. It translates to CASSLETGGSPTQYF.

This clonotype appeared a few times. The chain joins TRBV6-1 to TRBJ1-6; possible D gene TRBD1, 5 bases. Per germline, CDR1 MNHNS and CDR2 SASEGT. Trimming took off 4 bases at V and 8 bases at J, with 12 bases between the two ends. The CDR3 spans 14 residues. The CDR3 DNA follows: TGTGCCAGCAGTGGGGACGAACCTTATTCACCCCTCCACTTT. The encoded protein is CASSGDEPYSPLHF.

The chain combines TRBV20-1 with TRBJ2-3, with TRBD2 matching over 11 bases. Germline-derived CDR1 and CDR2 are DFQATT and SNEGSKA (reference sequence). CDR3 size: 14 residues. After removal of 3 bases from V and 4 bases from J, the junction contained 3 bases not matched to a gene. CDR3 in DNA: TGCAGTGCTAGTAGCGGGGGGGCCGCAGATACGCAGTATTTT. Its protein is CSASSGGAADTQYF.

In its sample, this clonotype was seen a few times. The chain has TRBV12-3 or TRBV12-4 and TRBJ2-3; tentatively, D is TRBD1 or TRBD2 (5 bases each). There are 14 residues in the CDR3. The germline V and J ends were trimmed by 9 bases and 2 bases, with 15 bases remaining between them. CDR3 region: CASLRGAYTDTQYF. DNA of the CDR3: TGTGCCAGTTTGAGGGGAGCTTACACAGATACGCAGTATTTT.

This clonotype was seen at least ten times. This chain connects TRBV20-1 to TRBJ1-1, with a tentative D call TRBD1 (6 bases). The germline V and J ends were trimmed by 2 bases and 1 base, with 11 bases remaining between them. Germline V lookup: CDR1 DFQATT, CDR2 SNEGSKA (reference sequence). The CDR3 runs 14 residues. The CDR3 protein is CSARLQGANTEAFF. The CDR3 coding sequence is TGCAGTGCTAGACTACAGGGTGCGAACACTGAAGCTTTCTTT.

The chain combines TRBV10-3 with TRBJ2-3; maybe TRBD2 (6 bases). Deletions cut 6 bases from V and 2 bases from J, with 27 bases between. The CDR3 loop spans 19 amino acids. Per germline, CDR1 ENHRY and CDR2 SYGVKD. Written as DNA, the CDR3 is TGTGCCATCAGACCGGTTGGGACCGCTAGCGAACTATACACAGATACGCAGTATTTT. Translation gives CAIRPVGTASELYTDTQYF.

This chain connects TRBV28 to TRBJ1-2; no firm D call. The length of the CDR3 is 13 residues. Germline loops: CDR1 MDHEN, CDR2 SYDVKM. Trimming removed 5 bases at V and 8 bases at J, with 15 bases between. In DNA, the CDR3 is TGTGCCAGCAGTCTTCTCTCCCCAGTGGGCTACACCTTC. Translation: CASSLLSPVGYTF.

This clonotype was seen a few times. The J gene is TRBJ1-6, the V gene TRBV4-3, with D possibly matching TRBD1 (5 bases). The CDR3 contains 15 residues. Germline V lookup: CDR1 LGHNA, CDR2 YSLEER. The ends were cut back, 0 bases at V and 10 bases at J, with 13 bases in the middle. CDR3 in amino acids: CASSQDRGVGSPLHF. CDR3 nucleotide sequence: TGCGCCAGCAGCCAAGATCGGGGGGTAGGGTCACCCCTCCACTTT.

In its sample, this clonotype was seen many times. The chain uses TRBV29-1 and TRBJ2-7; 9 nucleotides line up with TRBD1. CDR1 and CDR2 (germline): SQVTM, ANQGSEA. With 0 bases clipped from V and 2 bases from J, the junction kept 8 bases outside the gene matches. CDR3 length equals 16 residues. DNA for the CDR3: TGCAGCGTTGAAGATTCGTGGACAGGGGACACCTACGAGCAGTACGTC. Amino acids: CSVEDSWTGDTYEQYV.

The chain employs TRBV5-1 and TRBJ1-4; D call uncertain. V was shortened by 3 bases and J by 6 bases, with 9 bases between the two germline ends. CDR3 length: 13 amino acids. CDR1 is SGHRS, CDR2 YFSETQ, per germline. CDR3 DNA: TGCGCCAGCAGCTCCCGGCAGGATGAAAAACTGTTTTTT. Translation gives CASSSRQDEKLFF.

This clonotype was counted between two and nine times. The gene calls are TRBV12-3 or TRBV12-4 and TRBJ1-1; D not resolved. CDR3 length: 13 residues. The ends were cut back, 7 bases at V and 2 bases at J, with 11 bases in the middle. CDR3 coding DNA: TGTGCCAGCACGGCGGGGAAAAACACTGAAGCTTTCTTT. It yields the protein CASTAGKNTEAFF.

The sample holds many counts of this clonotype. The chain links TRBV20-1 to TRBJ2-5, with D maybe TRBD1 (6 bases). V lost 1 base to trimming and J lost 5 bases, with 17 bases between them. Germline lookup yields CDR1 DFQATT and CDR2 SNEGSKA (reference sequence). The CDR3 has 15 residues. The CDR3 DNA sequence: TGCAGTGCTAGAGTGCTTCGACAGGCGGAGGAGACCCAGTACTTC. Amino acid sequence: CSARVLRQAEETQYF.

Only a few counts were recorded for this clonotype. The chain employs TRBV5-1 and TRBJ2-2, with 12 bases aligning to TRBD2. CDR1 and CDR2 (germline): SGHRS, YFSETQ. With V trimmed by 4 bases and J by 5 bases, 15 bases remained unmatched. This CDR3 contains 19 residues. The CDR3 reads CASSLGWLAGGPRTGELFF. In DNA, the CDR3 is TGCGCCAGCAGCCTTGGTTGGCTAGCGGGGGGGCCGAGAACCGGGGAGCTGTTTTTT. The whole variable domain, filled in from reference TRBV5-1 and TRBJ2-2, reads KAGVTQTPRYLIKTRGQQVTLSCSPISGHRSVSWYQQTPGQGLQFLFEYFSETQRNKGNFPGRFSGRQFSNSRSEMNVSTLELGDSALYLCASSLGWLAGGPRTGELFFGEGSRLTVL.

There are many counts of this clonotype. The CDR3, as DNA: TGTGCCACCTCTGGACAGGGGGGGGGAGAGACCCAGTACTTC. This codes for CATSGQGGGETQYF. The chain combines TRBV10-3 with TRBJ2-5; 10 bases are shared with TRBD1. Germline CDR1 ENHRY, CDR2 SYGVKD. This CDR3 contains 14 residues. V trimming: 10 bases; J trimming: 4 bases; junction bases outside the gene matches: 9.

The V and J genes are TRBV5-1 and TRBJ2-1; TRBD1 aligns across 10 bases. The CDR3 has 16 amino acids. In germline, CDR1 is SGHRS, CDR2 YFSETQ. V lost 3 bases, J lost 7 bases, and 10 bases stayed unmatched. The DNA of the CDR3 is TGCGCCAGCAGCTCGGAGCCGGGACAGGGGAGTAATGAGCAGTTCTTC. Protein: CASSSEPGQGSNEQFF. The whole variable domain, filled in from reference TRBV5-1 and TRBJ2-1, reads KAGVTQTPRYLIKTRGQQVTLSCSPISGHRSVSWYQQTPGQGLQFLFEYFSETQRNKGNFPGRFSGRQFSNSRSEMNVSTLELGDSALYLCASSSEPGQGSNEQFFGPGTRLTVL.

This clonotype was found a few times. CDR3 DNA: TGTGCCACCAGCAGAGAAGGCCGGGCGGGGGAGACCCAGTACTTC. It specifies CATSREGRAGETQYF. V usage is TRBV15 and J usage is TRBJ2-5, with D perhaps TRBD2 (6 bases). Germline values: CDR1 LNHNV, CDR2 YYDKDF (reference sequence). The CDR3 consists of 15 residues. The V gene lost 0 bases and the J gene lost 5 bases, with 13 bases spanning the gap.